A selection of T cell receptor beta chains follows, all from one sample in a study of beta chain features in type 1 diabetes. Profiling relied on immunoSEQ multiplex PCR, and the TCRdb table lists in-frame clones only, not all of them. The sample holds 850,000 to 900,000 clones; roughly 15% are singletons and the top ten take 0.02% to 0.025%. The sequenced sample was naive CD4+ T cells from blood. Source of these receptors: a woman between 18 and 29 years old in good health. Both conserved end residues are part of each CDR3. The D gene is left open where the match is weak. Rows give clone size only sometimes, using once, few, many, or a class for an expanded clone.

cdr3_nt cdr3_aa j_call d_call clone_size v_call cdr3_length
TGTGCCAGCAGCCTGGGACGGAAGAACACTGAAGCTTTCTTT CASSLGRKNTEAFF TRBJ1-1 . once TRBV5-8 14
TGTGCCAGCAGCCCCCTAGGAGTAATAAATGAGCAGTTCTTC CASSPLGVINEQFF TRBJ2-1 . . TRBV7-3 14
TGCAGCGTTGGGGGGACTAGCGGTAACACCGGGGAGCTGTTTTTT CSVGGTSGNTGELFF TRBJ2-2 TRBD2 . TRBV29-1 15
TGTGCCAGCAGGGGACTAGCGGGAGAATTTAACGAGCAGTACTTC CASRGLAGEFNEQYF TRBJ2-7 TRBD2 few TRBV6-6 15
TGTGCCAGCAGCTTAGGATTCAGCCCGCAGTTCTTC CASSLGFSPQFF TRBJ2-1 . . TRBV7-2 12
TGCGCCAGCAGCTTGGATGGGCGCGGGGACACCGGGGAGCTGTTTTTT CASSLDGRGDTGELFF TRBJ2-2 . few TRBV5-1 16
TGCAGTGCCCGAAGCACAGATACGCAGTATTTT CSARSTDTQYF TRBJ2-3 . . TRBV20-1 11
TGTGCCCCCCAGCAGGCCGTTTACTACAATGAGCAGTTCTTC CAPQQAVYYNEQFF TRBJ2-1 . . TRBV13 14
TGTGCCAGCAGCCCTGATGGCTACACCTTC CASSPDGYTF TRBJ1-2 . . TRBV7-9 10
TGTGCCAGCAGCCGCCGGGGACAGGCTACCTACGAGCAGTACTTC CASSRRGQATYEQYF TRBJ2-7 TRBD1 . TRBV7-2 15
TGTGCCAGCAGTCACGGGACGACCCGCGGGGAGACCCAGTACTTC CASSHGTTRGETQYF TRBJ2-5 . . TRBV14 15
TGTGCCAGCAGCCAAGTAAGCGGGGCAACGAACACCGGGGAGCTGTTTTTT CASSQVSGATNTGELFF TRBJ2-2 TRBD2 few TRBV4-2 17
TGCGCCAGCAGTCTCCGGGACAGGGTATACGAGCAGTACTTC CASSLRDRVYEQYF TRBJ2-7 TRBD1 . TRBV10-2 14
TGTGCCAGCTCGGGGTCCCAGAACACCGGGGAGCTGTTTTTT CASSGSQNTGELFF TRBJ2-2 . . TRBV9 14
TGTGCCAGCAGTCCCGGGACTAACTCCTACAATGAGCAGTTCTTC CASSPGTNSYNEQFF TRBJ2-1 TRBD2 few TRBV6-1 15
TGTGCCAGCTCACCCCGGGACAGGGGGTTGGGTGAGCAGTTCTTC CASSPRDRGLGEQFF TRBJ2-1 TRBD1 few TRBV18 15
TGTGCCAGCTCTCCGACTAGCCTAGCCTCTGGGGCCAACGTCCTGACTTTC CASSPTSLASGANVLTF TRBJ2-6 TRBD2 . TRBV18 17
TGTGCCAGCAGCTTACAGGTTTATGAAAAACTGTTTTTT CASSLQVYEKLFF TRBJ1-4 . few TRBV7-9 13
TGTGCCAGCAGTTACGTTCTGGGATTCACAGATACGCAGTATTTT CASSYVLGFTDTQYF TRBJ2-3 . few TRBV6-5 15
TGTGCCAGCAGAGGCCGGGACAGCCGAAACAATGAGCAGTTCTTC CASRGRDSRNNEQFF TRBJ2-1 TRBD1 few TRBV7-8 15
TGTGCCAGCAGTGCCCTCACCTACGAGCAGTACTTC CASSALTYEQYF TRBJ2-7 . . TRBV6-1 12
TGTGCCAGCAGCCAGGACAGCTACGAGCAGTACTTC CASSQDSYEQYF TRBJ2-7 . . TRBV9 12
TGTGCCAGCAGCTTGGGCCTAGCCTACACAGATACGCAGTATTTT CASSLGLAYTDTQYF TRBJ2-3 . . TRBV5-4 15
TGTGCCAGCAGCACCGGGACCCTTTCGGGAAACACCATATATTTT CASSTGTLSGNTIYF TRBJ1-3 . few TRBV7-2 15
TGTGCCAGCAGCCAAGTTTTGGGGGAGGGCATAAGACGGGAGCAGTACTTC CASSQVLGEGIRREQYF TRBJ2-7 TRBD2 few TRBV4-2 17
TGTGCCAGCAGAGCTAGCGGAGGATCCTACGAGCAGTACTTC CASRASGGSYEQYF TRBJ2-7 TRBD2 few TRBV6-5 14
TGTGCCAGCAGCTTAAGTGGCGGGGGTGTAAACACCATATATTTT CASSLSGGGVNTIYF TRBJ1-3 . . TRBV13 15
TGTGCCAGCTCACATGTCAGGAATGGGGAAGCTTTCTTT CASSHVRNGEAFF TRBJ1-1 . once TRBV18 13
TGTGCCAGCAGCGCATGGAGAGGGGCGGCTTCTGACTATGGCTACACCTTC CASSAWRGAASDYGYTF TRBJ1-2 . . TRBV7-2 17
TGTGCCACCAGCAGCCTAACCAGCGGCAGGGAGTACGAGCAGTACTTC CATSSLTSGREYEQYF TRBJ2-7 . few TRBV15 16
TGCGCCAGCAGCTTGGCCGTTCTAGCGGGAGGAGGGGAGCAGTACTTC CASSLAVLAGGGEQYF TRBJ2-7 TRBD2 . TRBV5-1 16
TGTGCCAGCTCACCCCTTAGCGGAGGGCTTCGAGAGACCCAGTACTTC CASSPLSGGLRETQYF TRBJ2-5 . few TRBV18 16
TGTGCCAGCAGTGACGAGCTAGCGGGGGCCTACGAGCAGTACTTC CASSDELAGAYEQYF TRBJ2-7 TRBD2 . TRBV6-1 15
TGTGCCAGCAGTTCCAAACAGGGGAGGGATACGCAGTATTTT CASSSKQGRDTQYF TRBJ2-3 . . TRBV6-5 14
TGTGCCAGCAGCTTAGCCGGCTCGGCGGGAACCTTCAATGAGCAGTTCTTC CASSLAGSAGTFNEQFF TRBJ2-1 . . TRBV7-9 17
TGTGCCAGCAGCCCGGCTGTGGGCACAGGGGTTTACTATGGCTACACCTTC CASSPAVGTGVYYGYTF TRBJ1-2 TRBD1 . TRBV13 17
TGCGCCAGCAGCTTGGTAGGCTACGAGCAGTACTTC CASSLVGYEQYF TRBJ2-7 . few TRBV5-1 12
TGTGCCAGCAGTGCCACTAGGGAGGAGACCCAGTACTTC CASSATREETQYF TRBJ2-5 . few TRBV2 13
TGCGCCAGCAGCCAAGTGTGGGGCGGGAGGATCACAGATACGCAGTATTTT CASSQVWGGRITDTQYF TRBJ2-3 TRBD2 . TRBV4-1 17
TGCAGTACCATAGCCAAAAACATTCAGTACTTC CSTIAKNIQYF TRBJ2-4 . few TRBV20-1 11
TGTGCCAGCAGCCCACAGGACGGAGACGAAGCTTTCTTT CASSPQDGDEAFF TRBJ1-1 . . TRBV11-3 13
TGTGTCAGCAGTTCCCGACAGGACTGGTTAGCGACAGATACGCAGTATTTT CVSSSRQDWLATDTQYF TRBJ2-3 . . TRBV27 17
TGTGCCAGCAGTGAGGATGTTACCGGCGAGCAGTACTTC CASSEDVTGEQYF TRBJ2-7 . few TRBV25-1 13
TGTGCCAGCAGTTGGGGGAGCGGGAATCAGCCCCAGCATTTT CASSWGSGNQPQHF TRBJ1-5 . few TRBV28 14
TGCGCCAGCAGCTCGACAGGATACTACGAGCAGTACTTC CASSSTGYYEQYF TRBJ2-7 . few TRBV5-1 13